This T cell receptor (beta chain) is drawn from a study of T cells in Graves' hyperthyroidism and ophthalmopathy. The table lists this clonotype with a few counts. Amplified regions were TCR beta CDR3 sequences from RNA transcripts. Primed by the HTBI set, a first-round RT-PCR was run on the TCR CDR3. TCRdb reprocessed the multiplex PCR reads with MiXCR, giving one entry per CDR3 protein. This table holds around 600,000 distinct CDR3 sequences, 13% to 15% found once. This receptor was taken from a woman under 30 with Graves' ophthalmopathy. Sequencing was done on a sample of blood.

The CDR3 reads CAISETLRSGSRADTQYF. The CDR3 nucleotides are TGTGCCATCAGTGAGACTTTGAGGTCGGGATCGCGCGCAGATACGCAGTATTTT. This chain joins TRBV10-3 and TRBJ2-3, with a tentative D call TRBD2 (5 bases). Trimming stripped 2 bases from V and 4 bases from J, with 22 bases between. Germline V lookup: CDR1 ENHRY, CDR2 SYGVKD. CDR3 size: 18 residues.